The clone carrying this TCR beta chain showed up just a few times. The antigen is not known. The sample is drawn from a study of T cells after yellow fever vaccination. Overall study findings and caveats: Relatively few clonotypes were ones that appeared in both CD4 and CD8 compartments. From the bulk population, abundant clonotypes could contaminate and appear within FACS-sorted repertoires. Post-booster reappearance was seen for most primary-vaccination clones (just over 95% CD4, roughly 86% CD8).

V lost 6 bases and J lost 12; bases outside the gene matches: 11. The CDR3 is made up of 13 amino acids. CDR1 is SGHTA and CDR2 is FQGNSA in the germline V gene. TCR cDNA, made by 5'RACE template switching, carried an added universal primer site and UMIs. TCRdb reprocessed the 5' RACE reads via MiXCR and lists one record per CDR3 protein. The sample has 300,000 to 350,000 distinct CDR3 sequences; roughly 8% are singletons. The sequence was obtained from a young man who received the YFV17D yellow fever vaccine. The sample in question was PBMCs, obtained roughly 47 days after the first yellow fever vaccination. The V and J genes are TRBV7-2 and TRBJ2-1, with TRBD2 matching 7 bases. This chain's CDR3 is CASRGASGLGQFF. CDR3 nucleotides: TGTGCCAGCAGGGGTGCTAGCGGCCTAGGGCAGTTCTTC.